Below, one T cell receptor beta chain is given with its context. This PCR relied on a set of 60 Vbeta primers and 13 Jbeta primers. Repertoires were generated with immunoSEQ multiplex PCR, while TCRdb's copy carries only in-frame clones and drops some. The table shows around 200,000 clones, with approximately 80% occurring only once. This sample stems from a study of cytomegalovirus exposure and HLA in healthy donors. The TCR originated in a woman aged 40 to 50 in good health and CMV-seronegative. The specimen sequenced was PBMCs.

The CDR3 DNA follows: TGTGCCAGCAGGACAACCGGGACACTTCATAGCGAGCAGTACTTC. It is translated as CASRTTGTLHSEQYF. The chain couples TRBV5-5 to TRBJ2-7; D may be TRBD1 (6 bases). CDR3 length: 15 amino acids. Trimming took off 5 bases at V and 6 bases at J, with 21 bases between the two ends. Germline loops: CDR1 SGHKS, CDR2 YYEKEE (reference sequence). Together with reference TRBV5-5 and TRBJ2-7, the CDR3 gives the full variable domain: DAGVTQSPTHLIKTRGQQVTLRCSPISGHKSVSWYQQVLGQGPQFIFQYYEKEERGRGNFPDRFSARQFPNYSSELNVNALLLGDSALYLCASRTTGTLHSEQYFGPGTRLTVT.